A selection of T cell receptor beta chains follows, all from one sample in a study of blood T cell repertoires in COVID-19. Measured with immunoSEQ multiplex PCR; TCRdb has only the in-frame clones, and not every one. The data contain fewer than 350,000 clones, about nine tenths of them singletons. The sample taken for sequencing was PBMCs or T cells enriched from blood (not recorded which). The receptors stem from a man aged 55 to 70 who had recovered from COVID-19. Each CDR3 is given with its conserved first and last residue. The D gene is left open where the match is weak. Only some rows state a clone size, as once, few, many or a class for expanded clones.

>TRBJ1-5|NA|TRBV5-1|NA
TGCGCCAGCAGCTTAGGAGGATACAATCAGCCCCAGCATTTT
CASSLGGYNQPQHF
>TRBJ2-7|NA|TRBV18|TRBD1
TGTGCCAGCTCACAAGGACAGGGGTTCTCCTACGAGCAGTACTTC
CASSQGQGFSYEQYF
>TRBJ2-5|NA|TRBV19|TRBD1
TGTGCCAGTAGTACCCCCTGGGACAGGTCCCAAGAGACCCAGTACTTC
CASSTPWDRSQETQYF
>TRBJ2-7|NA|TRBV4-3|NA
TGCGCCAGCAGCCAAGACTTCACCCTAGAGGGCTACGAGCAGTACTTC
CASSQDFTLEGYEQYF
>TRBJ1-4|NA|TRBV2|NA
TGTGCCAGCAGGAGGAATTCAGGGGTACGGGAAAAACTGTTTTTT
CASRRNSGVREKLFF
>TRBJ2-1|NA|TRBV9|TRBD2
TGTGCCAGCAGCCCAGGGACTAGCGGATGGAATGAGCAGTTCTTC
CASSPGTSGWNEQFF
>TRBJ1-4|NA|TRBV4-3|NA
TGCGCCAGCAGCCAACGGGGGAGGAGTGAAAAACTGTTTTTT
CASSQRGRSEKLFF
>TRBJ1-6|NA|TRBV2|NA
TGTGCCAGCAGTGAAGCCCGGTATAATTCACCCCTCCACTTT
CASSEARYNSPLHF
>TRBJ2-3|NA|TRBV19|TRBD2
TGTGCCAGTAGTATATCGAGGACTAGACGCGATACGCAGTATTTT
CASSISRTRRDTQYF
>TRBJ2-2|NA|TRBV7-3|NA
TGTGCCAGCAGCTTAACGCCAGCGACGACGGCCGGGGAGCTGTTTTTT
CASSLTPATTAGELFF
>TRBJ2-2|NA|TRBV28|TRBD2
TGTGCCAGCCATCGGGGGGGGAACACCGGGGAGCTGTTTTTT
CASHRGGNTGELFF
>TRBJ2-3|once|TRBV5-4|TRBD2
TGTGCCAGCAGCTTGAGACTAGCGGGAGTAGCAGATACGCAGTATTTT
CASSLRLAGVADTQYF
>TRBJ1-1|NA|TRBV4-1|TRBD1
TGCGCCAGCAGCCAAGTGAAGGGGGCAATTAACACTGAAGCTTTCTTT
CASSQVKGAINTEAFF
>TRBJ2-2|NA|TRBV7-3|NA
TGTGCCAGCAGCTCTGGGGGGACCCTGAACACCGGGGAGCTGTTTTTT
CASSSGGTLNTGELFF
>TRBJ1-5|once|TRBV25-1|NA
TGTGCCAGCAGTGCGGGCCCGGGGTCCAATCAGCCCCAGCATTTT
CASSAGPGSNQPQHF
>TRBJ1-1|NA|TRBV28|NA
TGTGCCAGCAGTACCTACACCCGGGGAGGGGGCACTGAAGCTTTCTTT
CASSTYTRGGGTEAFF
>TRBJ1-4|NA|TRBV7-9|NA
TGTGCCAGCAGCTTAGCGCAGGGTGGTGAAAAACTGTTTTTT
CASSLAQGGEKLFF
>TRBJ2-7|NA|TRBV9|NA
TGTGCCAGCAGCCCCGTCCGGGATGCTAATTACGAGCAGTACTTC
CASSPVRDANYEQYF
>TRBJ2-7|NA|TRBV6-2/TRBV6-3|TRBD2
TGTGCCAGCAGTTCAGCGGGGGTCGCCTACGAGCAGTACTTC
CASSSAGVAYEQYF
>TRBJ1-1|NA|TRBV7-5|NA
TGTGTCAGAAGCTGGCGCCCAGGGGGCATGAACACTGAAGCTTTCTTT
CVRSWRPGGMNTEAFF
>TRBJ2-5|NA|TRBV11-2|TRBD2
TGTGCCAGCAGCCCTAGCGGGGGCAGGGGAGAGACCCAGTACTTC
CASSPSGGRGETQYF
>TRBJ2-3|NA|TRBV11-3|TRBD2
TGTGCCAGCAGCTTAGAGGGTCTAGCGGGAGATACGCAGTATTTT
CASSLEGLAGDTQYF
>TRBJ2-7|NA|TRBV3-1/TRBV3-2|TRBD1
TGTGCCAGCAGCAACCATGGACAGGGTTACGAGCAGTACTTC
CASSNHGQGYEQYF
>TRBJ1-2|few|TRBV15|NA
TGTGCCACCAGCAGAGATAAAGGCGGCGGCTACACCTTC
CATSRDKGGGYTF
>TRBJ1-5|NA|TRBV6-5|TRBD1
TGTGCCAGCAGTTACTCGACAGGGGTCAATCAGCCCCAGCATTTT
CASSYSTGVNQPQHF
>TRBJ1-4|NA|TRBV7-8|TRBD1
TGTGCCAGCAGCTTTAGGCGGAGGACAGGTGGGGCACGAGGAACTAATGAAAAACTGTTTTTT
CASSFRRRTGGARGTNEKLFF
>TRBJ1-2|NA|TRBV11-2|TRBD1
TGTGCCAGCAGCCCTTGGGACAGCACGGGCTACACCTTC
CASSPWDSTGYTF
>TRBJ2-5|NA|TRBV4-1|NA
TGCGCCAGCAGCCATGAGACAGGCGAGTTCCAAGAGACCCAGTACTTC
CASSHETGEFQETQYF
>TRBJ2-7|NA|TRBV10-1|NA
TGCGCCAGCAGTGATTCAGCGGCCGCCTACGAGCAGTACTTC
CASSDSAAAYEQYF
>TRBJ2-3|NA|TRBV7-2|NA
TGTGCCAGCAGCTTAGGTCCCGTAGATACGCAGTATTTT
CASSLGPVDTQYF
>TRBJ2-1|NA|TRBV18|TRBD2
TGTGCCAGCTCACCGGGGACTAGCGGGAGACGAAATGAGCAGTTCTTC
CASSPGTSGRRNEQFF
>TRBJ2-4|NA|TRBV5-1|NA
TGCGCCAGCAGCTTGTACTCAGGGTCCGGGGCCAAAAACATTCAGTACTTC
CASSLYSGSGAKNIQYF
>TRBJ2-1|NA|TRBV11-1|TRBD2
TGTGCCAGCAGCTCACTGACTAGCGTAGACAATGAGCAGTTCTTC
CASSSLTSVDNEQFF
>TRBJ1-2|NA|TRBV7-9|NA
TGTGCCAGCAGCAGCAGGGACTATGGCTACACCTTC
CASSSRDYGYTF
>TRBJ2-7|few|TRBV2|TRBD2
TGTGCCACCAAGCGGGAATACGAGCAGTACTTC
CATKREYEQYF
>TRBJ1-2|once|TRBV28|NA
TGTGCCAGCAGTTCTTATCCGCGGGGAGGGGCTGATGGCTACACCTTC
CASSSYPRGGADGYTF
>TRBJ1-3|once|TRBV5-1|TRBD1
TGCGCCAGCAGCCCAGGACAGGGCATTACAAACACCATATATTTT
CASSPGQGITNTIYF
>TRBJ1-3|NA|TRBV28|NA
TGTGCCAGCAGTTTACAGGGTGGAAACACCATATATTTT
CASSLQGGNTIYF
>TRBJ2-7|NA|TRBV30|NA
TGTGCCTGGAGTACCTACCGACAGGAGACCTACGAGCAGTACTTC
CAWSTYRQETYEQYF
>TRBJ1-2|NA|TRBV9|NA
TGTGCCAGCAGCGTAGGAAATGCCTATGTCTACACCTTC
CASSVGNAYVYTF
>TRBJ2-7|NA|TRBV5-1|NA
TGCGCCAGCAGCTTGGTTCCGTCCGGGATCCAATACGAGCAGTACTTC
CASSLVPSGIQYEQYF
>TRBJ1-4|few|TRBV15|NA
TGTGCCACCAGCAGAGATCCGGTTGCACTATCTAATGAAAAACTGTTTTTT
CATSRDPVALSNEKLFF